This T cell receptor (beta chain) was captured in a study of response to subunit inactivated influenza vaccine. Overall study findings and caveats: Researchers suggested that each seasonal influenza vaccination recruits few new T cells.

TCRdb processed the RT-PCR reads anew with MiXCR; each CDR3 protein has one entry. The sample lists hundreds of thousands of distinct CDR3 sequences; around 13% were seen once. This clonotype was seen repeatedly, ten times or more. Its specificity is not known. In germline, CDR1 is DFQATT, CDR2 SNEGSKA (reference sequence). Trimming left V 3 bases short and J 0 bases short, with 11 bases between. The CDR3 is 14 residues long. The rearrangement uses TRBV20-1 and TRBJ1-1, with D unresolved. The sequenced sample was PBMCs from blood, obtained 14 to 15 days before vaccination. This TCR came from a man aged 45-65 years who received an inactivated influenza vaccine. CDR3 amino acids: CSARQGLVNTEAFF. The CDR3 region has the DNA TGCAGTGCTAGGCAAGGACTGGTGAACACTGAAGCTTTCTTT.